A selection of T cell receptor beta chains follows, all from one sample in a study of memory CD4+ T cells and cytomegalovirus serostatus. The protocol was immunoSEQ multiplex PCR, while the TCRdb copy is restricted to in-frame clones and leaves out a portion. The table lists about 43,000 clones, more than 60% of them singletons. The sample was memory CD4+ T cells from blood. The origin of the receptors is an adult in good health and CMV-seronegative. Each CDR3 is given with its conserved first and last residue. The D gene is left open where the match is weak. Rows give clone size only sometimes, using once, few, many, or a class for an expanded clone.

. | TRBD2 | TRBJ2-7 | TRBV7-2 | CASSSSRGGSYSYEQYF | TGTGCCAGCAGCTCGTCGCGCGGGGGGAGCTACTCCTACGAGCAGTACTTC
. | . | TRBJ2-5 | TRBV5-1 | CASSPTSNGETQYF | TGCGCCAGCAGCCCAACTTCGAATGGAGAGACCCAGTACTTC
. | TRBD1 | TRBJ2-7 | TRBV14 | CASSVTYTGGHPYEQYF | TGTGCCAGCAGCGTCACCTACACAGGGGGACACCCCTACGAGCAGTACTTC
medium-sized | . | TRBJ1-1 | TRBV18 | CASSLTSGGARGTEAFF | TGTGCCAGCTCACTGACCTCCGGGGGCGCCCGGGGCACTGAAGCTTTCTTT
. | TRBD2 | TRBJ2-5 | TRBV7-9 | CASRGTSGAAETQYF | TGTGCCAGCAGGGGAACTAGCGGGGCAGCGGAGACCCAGTACTTC
. | . | TRBJ1-4 | TRBV25-1 | CASSDLTGRANIGELFF | TGTGCCAGCAGTGACCTGACGGGAAGGGCCAATATCGGGGAACTGTTTTTT
. | . | TRBJ1-6 | TRBV16 | CASSQLIGEPLHF | TGTGCCAGCAGCCAACTCATCGGAGAACCCCTCCACTTT
. | . | TRBJ2-3 | TRBV11-3 | CASSAGAGADTQYF | TGTGCCAGCAGCGCAGGGGCCGGGGCAGATACGCAGTATTTT
. | . | TRBJ2-5 | TRBV5-4 | CASSLVAREQETQYF | TGTGCCAGCAGCTTGGTAGCCAGGGAACAAGAGACCCAGTACTTC
. | . | TRBJ2-3 | TRBV9 | CASSVGEGEWGTDTQYF | TGTGCCAGCAGCGTAGGCGAAGGGGAATGGGGCACAGATACGCAGTATTTT
. | . | TRBJ2-3 | TRBV7-2 | CASSSDLTADTQYF | TGTGCCAGCAGCTCCGACCTGACTGCAGATACGCAGTATTTT
. | . | TRBJ2-7 | TRBV6-1 | CASSEYGEAAYEQYF | TGTGCCAGCAGTGAATACGGGGAAGCGGCCTACGAGCAGTACTTC
. | . | TRBJ1-6 | TRBV7-3 | CASSVGTANSPLHF | TGTGCCAGCAGCGTAGGGACGGCTAATTCACCCCTCCACTTT
once | TRBD1 | TRBJ2-7 | TRBV13 | CASSLTGAIYEQYF | TGTGCCAGCAGCTTGACAGGGGCGATATACGAGCAGTACTTC
. | . | TRBJ1-1 | TRBV5-4 | CASSLDQGSSTEAFF | TGTGCCAGCAGCTTGGATCAGGGGTCGAGCACTGAAGCTTTCTTT
. | . | TRBJ1-2 | TRBV15 | CATSRVEDLGYGYTF | TGTGCCACCAGCAGAGTTGAGGATCTGGGCTATGGCTACACCTTC
. | . | TRBJ2-3 | TRBV11-3 | CASSPNRAPTDTQYF | TGTGCCAGCAGCCCCAACAGGGCCCCCACAGATACGCAGTATTTT
. | . | TRBJ2-3 | TRBV7-6 | CASSFGGPRETDTQYF | TGTGCCAGCAGTTTCGGGGGGCCGAGGGAAACAGATACGCAGTATTTT
. | . | TRBJ1-1 | TRBV5-1 | CASSLNSNTEAFF | TGCGCCAGCAGCTTGAACAGTAACACTGAAGCTTTCTTT
. | . | TRBJ2-5 | TRBV5-1 | CASSLAAGKKETQYF | TGCGCCAGCAGCTTGGCGGCGGGAAAAAAAGAGACCCAGTACTTC
. | . | TRBJ2-3 | TRBV5-1 | CASSFGGTAGTDTQYF | TGCGCCAGCAGCTTCGGAGGGACCGCGGGTACAGATACGCAGTATTTT
once | . | TRBJ1-4 | TRBV2 | CASSAFNEKLFF | TGTGCCAGCAGCGCGTTTAATGAAAAACTGTTTTTT
. | . | TRBJ2-3 | TRBV6-5 | CASTNRADTQYF | TGTGCCAGCACGAACAGGGCAGATACGCAGTATTTT
. | TRBD1 | TRBJ2-1 | TRBV30 | CAGDDRGLSNEQFF | TGTGCCGGGGACGACAGGGGGTTGAGCAATGAGCAGTTCTTC
. | TRBD2 | TRBJ2-2 | TRBV9 | CASSVEGTSGGELFF | TGTGCCAGCAGCGTAGAGGGGACTAGCGGCGGGGAGCTGTTTTTT
. | . | TRBJ2-2 | TRBV7-6 | CASSLVGSNTGELFF | TGTGCCAGCAGCTTAGTGGGTAGCAACACCGGGGAGCTGTTTTTT
. | TRBD2 | TRBJ2-7 | TRBV7-2 | CASSQAAIAGGYEQYF | TGTGCCAGCAGCCAAGCGGCCATAGCGGGGGGGTACGAGCAGTACTTC
. | TRBD1 | TRBJ1-5 | TRBV19 | CASKGQENQPQHF | TGTGCCAGTAAGGGACAGGAAAATCAGCCCCAGCATTTT
few | . | TRBJ1-2 | TRBV11-2 | CASSRGTANYGYTF | TGTGCCAGCAGCAGAGGGACTGCGAACTATGGCTACACCTTC
. | TRBD1 | TRBJ2-3 | TRBV5-1 | CASSPRQGATDTQYF | TGCGCCAGCAGCCCCAGACAGGGGGCAACAGATACGCAGTATTTT
. | . | TRBJ2-5 | TRBV4-2 | CASSQTGTSQETQYF | TGTGCCAGCAGCCAAACCGGGACTTCACAAGAGACCCAGTACTTC
few | . | TRBJ2-5 | TRBV10-3 | CAISDPGVTQETQYF | TGTGCCATCAGTGACCCGGGGGTGACGCAAGAGACCCAGTACTTC
few | . | TRBJ2-7 | TRBV2 | CASSVGQFGYEQYF | TGTGCCAGCAGTGTCGGGCAGTTTGGTTACGAGCAGTACTTC
. | . | TRBJ2-7 | TRBV5-1 | CASSLWAGREQYF | TGCGCCAGCAGCTTGTGGGCAGGCCGAGAGCAGTACTTC
. | TRBD1 | TRBJ2-1 | TRBV2 | CASRRQGQGSYNEQFF | TGTGCCAGCAGACGACAGGGGCAGGGCTCCTACAATGAGCAGTTCTTC
. | TRBD1 | TRBJ2-7 | TRBV6-1 | CASSEYRTGYEQYF | TGTGCCAGCAGTGAGTACAGGACAGGGTACGAGCAGTACTTC
. | TRBD1 | TRBJ2-5 | TRBV2 | CASSEGQGYQETQYF | TGTGCCAGCAGTGAAGGACAGGGATACCAAGAGACCCAGTACTTC
once | . | TRBJ1-4 | TRBV5-6 | CASSLGGRPNEKLFF | TGTGCCAGCAGCTTGGGAGGCAGACCTAATGAAAAACTGTTTTTT
. | TRBD1 | TRBJ2-7 | TRBV5-6 | CASSLKSLGQVYWEQYF | TGTGCCAGCAGCTTGAAGTCCCTTGGACAGGTCTATTGGGAGCAGTACTTC
. | TRBD1 | TRBJ2-1 | TRBV6-1 | CASSEVPTGDTANEQFF | TGTGCCAGCAGTGAAGTCCCCACAGGGGATACCGCCAATGAGCAGTTCTTC
. | TRBD1 | TRBJ2-3 | TRBV29-1 | CSAKGAGTDTQYF | TGCAGCGCAAAGGGGGCTGGCACAGATACGCAGTATTTT
. | TRBD1 | TRBJ1-5 | TRBV6-5 | CASSYPGQGNQPQHF | TGTGCCAGCAGTTACCCGGGACAGGGGAATCAGCCCCAGCATTTT
. | TRBD2 | TRBJ2-1 | TRBV5-1 | CASSLPPLAGDYNEQFF | TGCGCCAGCAGCTTGCCCCCACTAGCGGGGGACTACAATGAGCAGTTCTTC
. | . | TRBJ1-3 | TRBV10-3 | CAIKREGGNTIYF | TGTGCCATCAAAAGGGAAGGTGGAAACACCATATATTTT
. | TRBD1 | TRBJ1-2 | TRBV9 | CASSASGQAAFYTF | TGTGCCAGCAGCGCCTCGGGACAGGCCGCTTTCTACACCTTC
. | TRBD1 | TRBJ1-5 | TRBV19 | CASSIPAGGQPQHF | TGTGCCAGTAGTATTCCGGCAGGGGGACAGCCCCAGCATTTT
. | . | TRBJ1-2 | TRBV5-4 | CASRPDQYGYTF | TGTGCCAGCAGACCTGATCAGTATGGCTACACCTTC
. | . | TRBJ2-3 | TRBV29-1 | CSVEWATDTQYF | TGCAGCGTTGAATGGGCTACAGATACGCAGTATTTT
. | . | TRBJ2-1 | TRBV2 | CASSERSGNRDNEQFF | TGTGCCAGCAGTGAAAGGTCGGGCAATAGAGACAATGAGCAGTTCTTC
. | . | TRBJ1-1 | TRBV4-2 | CASSIRDKNTEAFF | TGTGCCAGCAGCATCCGGGACAAGAACACTGAAGCTTTCTTT
. | . | TRBJ2-7 | TRBV11-2 | CASSSPWREQYF | TGTGCCAGCAGCTCCCCTTGGAGAGAGCAGTACTTC
. | . | TRBJ2-2 | TRBV7-3 | CASSSGGGLDTGELFF | TGTGCCAGCAGCTCCGGAGGGGGGTTGGACACCGGGGAGCTGTTTTTT
. | . | TRBJ2-1 | TRBV19 | CASSNEGSNNEQFF | TGTGCCAGTTCTAACGAGGGTAGCAACAATGAGCAGTTCTTC